Following are 4 T cell receptor beta chains from one sample sequenced in a study of blood T cell repertoires in COVID-19 (dated by TCRdb to the early 2020s). Libraries were built with the immunoSEQ multiplex PCR assay. TCRdb limited this immuneACCESS table to in-frame rearrangements with V and J called. A share of clones is missing; checked studies link under half to unresolved V genes, and the rest is unexplained. This sample is represented by 72,000 or so clones; 80% to 90% of them were singletons. The ten biggest clones cover less than 10% of the sample. The specimen sequenced was peripheral blood. These receptor sequences come from a human donor in a cohort sampled during active COVID-19.

The chain recombines TRBV6-2 or TRBV6-3 with TRBJ2-7; perhaps TRBD2 as D (6 bases). The V and J ends lost 5 bases and 4 bases respectively, with 15 bases between them. The CDR3 has 14 amino acids. Germline-derived CDR1 and CDR2 are MNHEY and SVGEGT. CDR3 in amino acids: CASSPSRGSYEQYF. DNA for the CDR3: TGTGCCAGCAGTCCCTCCCGGGGGTCATACGAGCAGTACTTC.

This rearrangement joins TRBV7-9 to TRBJ1-4; D may be TRBD1 (5 bases). In germline, CDR1 is SEHNR, CDR2 FQNEAQ (reference sequence). The CDR3 consists of 15 residues. Trimming stripped 7 bases from V and 7 bases from J, with 19 bases between. In nucleotides, the CDR3 is TGTGCCAGCACCATTGCCGGGGGAGGCAGTGAAAAACTGTTTTTT. Protein: CASTIAGGGSEKLFF.

V gene TRBV28 combines with J gene TRBJ1-1; D unclear. In germline, CDR1 is MDHEN, CDR2 SYDVKM. The CDR3 is 14 amino acids. V lost 3 bases and J lost 8, with 16 bases in between. The DNA of the CDR3 is TGTGCCAGCAGTTTTCTGAGTGCCGCACGCGAAGCTTTCTTT. This gives the protein CASSFLSAAREAFF.

The chain joins TRBV27 to TRBJ1-2; the D gene is possibly TRBD1 (5 bases). The germline V and J ends were trimmed by 2 bases and 5 bases, with 12 bases remaining between them. Germline-derived CDR1 and CDR2 are MNHEY and SMNVEV (reference sequence). The CDR3 has 14 residues. The CDR3 spells CASSLAGTDYGYTF. The CDR3 DNA reads TGTGCCAGCAGTTTAGCGGGGACGGATTATGGCTACACCTTC.